These T cell receptor beta chains were read from a single sample in a study of monozygotic twins with inflammatory bowel disease. TCRdb re-called the 5' RACE reads; every CDR3 protein appears as one record, without DNA. This sample contains about 450,000 distinct CDR3 sequences. Sequenced material: blood. The receptors here all came from a human donor with ulcerative colitis or Crohn's disease, or a healthy co-twin of an affected twin (not recorded which). Both conserved end residues are part of each CDR3. Fields, in order: J gene, V gene, CDR3 length, CDR3 protein.

TRBJ2-7 TRBV6-1 15 CASSVLRTVTYEQYF
TRBJ1-4 TRBV7-8 15 CASSSVGGRGEKLFF
TRBJ2-3 TRBV7-2 16 CASSSGLAGLGDTQYF
TRBJ2-1 TRBV15 12 CATSAQRNEQFF
TRBJ1-5 TRBV20-1 13 CSAIDANNQPQHF
TRBJ2-7 TRBV20-1 12 CSAGTGGGEQYF
TRBJ1-1 TRBV27 13 CASSFSERTEAFF
TRBJ1-1 TRBV5-1 12 CASSRDGTEAFF
TRBJ2-7 TRBV18 16 CASSPLTAGTSGEQYF
TRBJ1-5 TRBV30 13 CAWSGQGDQPQHF
TRBJ2-2 TRBV28 14 CASRRALNTGELFF
TRBJ2-5 TRBV10-3 12 CAIGPGWETQYF
TRBJ2-2 TRBV7-7 13 CASSPNIGGELFF
TRBJ2-1 TRBV7-2 16 CASSTSGGNSYNEQFF
TRBJ1-1 TRBV20-1 14 CSARVTGFSTEAFF
TRBJ2-3 TRBV29-1 11 CSGKDRDTQYF
TRBJ1-1 TRBV5-1 15 CASSPGDRDSTEAFF
TRBJ2-1 TRBV5-1 14 CASSSGAGQREQFF
TRBJ1-1 TRBV30 13 CAWGGGRNTEAFF
TRBJ2-7 TRBV10-3 15 CAISPRTPTGSEQYF
TRBJ2-2 TRBV19 15 CASKDGAANTGELFF
TRBJ1-6 TRBV5-1 14 CASSLRTGGSPLHF
TRBJ1-6 TRBV30 14 CAWWLGGDNSPLHF
TRBJ1-4 TRBV5-1 15 CASSLEGVGGEKLFF
TRBJ2-7 TRBV27 14 CASSRIGGSYEQYF
TRBJ2-7 TRBV20-1 15 CSARDPSGIAHEQYF
TRBJ2-1 TRBV11-2 16 CASSPLDGQTYNEQFF
TRBJ2-3 TRBV12-3/TRBV12-4 16 CASSPGKLGRTDTQYF
TRBJ1-1 TRBV5-1 13 CASSLAPDSSQGF
TRBJ1-2 TRBV9 16 CASSPRDWAANYGYTF
TRBJ2-1 TRBV20-1 13 CSGLGTDHNEQFF
TRBJ2-3 TRBV27 17 CASRLVSGTGFTDTQYF
TRBJ2-7 TRBV18 13 CASSPLLVAEQYF
TRBJ2-2 TRBV29-1 16 CSVGWTHNTNTGELFF
TRBJ2-1 TRBV4-1 17 CASSTSLAGSSYNEQFF
TRBJ2-3 TRBV12-3/TRBV12-4 15 CASSSRGVLTDTQYF
TRBJ2-7 TRBV5-1 14 CASSLGPSGGEQYF
TRBJ1-5 TRBV6-1 15 CASISTPGGNQPQHF
TRBJ2-7 TRBV20-1 15 CSAKRGVELLYEQYF
TRBJ2-1 TRBV4-2 15 CASSQGASGGNEQFF
TRBJ2-7 TRBV30 15 CAWSVRGMSSYEQYF
TRBJ2-7 TRBV12-3/TRBV12-4 14 CASSWLAGSGEQYF
TRBJ2-2 TRBV19 16 CASTPRGGSNAGELFF
TRBJ2-7 TRBV7-2 19 CASSLAVRHSPPGSYEQYF
TRBJ2-1 TRBV11-2 16 CASSLKTLAEYNEQFF
TRBJ1-1 TRBV7-2 13 CACSFERDAEAFF
TRBJ2-7 TRBV7-2 14 CASSLFPGTYEQYF
TRBJ2-7 TRBV28 13 CASIATYRNEQYF
TRBJ2-2 TRBV5-1 11 CASRGAGELFF
TRBJ2-1 TRBV30 12 CAWGRSYNEQFF
TRBJ1-2 TRBV27 14 CASSLSGQNYGYTF
TRBJ1-3 TRBV7-2 13 CASSSGAGNTIYF
TRBJ2-3 TRBV18 14 CASSPVGATDTQYF
TRBJ2-7 TRBV7-2 15 CASSSGQPPSYEQYF